This TCR beta chain came from a study of neurological immune-mediated disorders. The study's findings and limits: None of the CDR3 amino acid sequences of expanded clones were shared across subjects, and this suggested private repertoires in all groups. Phylogenetic grouping assigned the repertoires of 18 of 34 multiple sclerosis patients to a single cluster of related CDR3 sequences. This cluster may be a repertoire-level signature.

The making of cDNA relied on 5'RACE with 10-nucleotide random UMIs. The authors obtained over 170 million TCR-beta sequences from 15-18 subjects per sequencing run. TCRdb recomputed calls from the 5' RACE reads with MiXCR, one row per CDR3 protein. The table has roughly 70,000 distinct CDR3 sequences, 3% to 5% seen once; the top ten hold 1.3%. This clonotype appeared many times. Its antigen is unknown. The CDR3 has 16 residues. The V segment lost 4 bases and the J segment 1 base; nucleotides outside the gene matches: 6. Germline values: CDR1 SGHVS, CDR2 FQNEAQ. Sequencing was done on a sample of PBMCs. This chain joins TRBV7-8 and TRBJ2-3, with 9 positions matching TRBD2. This clonotype originated in a man under 40 with multiple sclerosis. The CDR3 spells CASSSYSGGGTDTQYF. The CDR3 region has the DNA TGTGCCAGCAGCTCCTATAGCGGGGGTGGCACAGATACGCAGTATTTT.